The text below deals with one TCR beta chain. These data come from a study of long-term antiretroviral therapy in people with HIV. CDR3 length: 15 residues. V was trimmed by 1 base and J by 2 bases, leaving 11 bases between them. Per the germline V gene, CDR1 is SGHDT and CDR2 is YYEEEE. Version v3.0 of the immunoSEQ assay ran at survey level. Here immunoSEQ multiplex PCR was the method, and the copy in TCRdb shows in-frame clones only, minus some. The sample has approximately 6,400 clones, 60% to 80% seen once; the top ten hold 15% to 18%. The sequence was obtained from a man aged 40-55 years with HIV. Here the sequenced sample was unsorted PBMCs, taken 0.5 years before starting antiretroviral therapy. The chain combines TRBV5-6 with TRBJ2-3, with D possibly being TRBD2 (7 bases). CDR3 coding DNA: TGTGCCAGCAGCTTGCTTCGGGGGGCCACAGATACGCAGTATTTT. It encodes CASSLLRGATDTQYF.